Listed here are 32 T cell receptor delta chains from one sample, sequenced in a study of delta chains in infants with herpesvirus infections. Reverse transcription of PBMC RNA used primers specific for the gamma and delta chains. TCRdb reprocessed the RT-PCR reads through CATT. The sample holds 900 to 1,300 delta-chain clones, roughly two fifths seen once. This specimen consisted of peripheral blood, obtained at time point 3 of longitudinal follow-up. The receptors originated from a human donor who was a Ugandan infant, either HIV-exposed or HIV-unexposed (not recorded which).

The rearrangement joins TRDV1 to TRDJ1; the match to TRDD3 covers 13 bases. Germline CDR1 reads TSWWSYY; CDR2 reads QGS. The CDR3 runs to 26 residues. The V and J ends lost 0 bases and 0 bases, in that order; junction bases with no gene match: 28. CDR3 in amino acids: CALGELSLPSGVLGDTQSAYTDKLIF. CDR3 nucleotide sequence: TGTGCTCTTGGGGAACTAAGCCTTCCCTCCGGCGTACTGGGGGATACGCAGTCGGCGTACACCGATAAACTCATCTTT.

This clone is large by share. The V call is TRDV1, the J call TRDJ1, with 7 bases identical to TRDD3. Germline V CDR1 and CDR2: TSWWSYY, QGS. V was clipped by 3 bases and J by 0 bases; unmatched bases: 16. The length of the CDR3 is 19 residues. As DNA, the CDR3 is TGTGCTCTTGGGGATTCGATTACTGGGGCTGGGGGGTACACCGATAAACTCATCTTT. Translation gives CALGDSITGAGGYTDKLIF.

This clone turned up a few times. V is TRDV1 and J is TRDJ1; D not certain. Germline CDR1 reads TSWWSYY; CDR2 reads QGS. Trimming shortened V by 4 bases and J by 0 bases, and 12 bases separated the two germline ends. This CDR3 has 15 residues. The CDR3 DNA reads TGTGCTCTTGGGGCCCGCGGAGTAAACACCGATAAACTCATCTTT. Translated: CALGARGVNTDKLIF.

The rearrangement uses TRDV1 and TRDJ1, with D maybe TRDD2 (5 bases). Germline-derived CDR1 and CDR2 are TSWWSYY and QGS. V lost 5 bases, J lost 0 bases, and 22 bases lay in between. The length of the CDR3 is 18 residues. The chain's CDR3 is CALGLPAFYTPHTDKLIF. CDR3 nucleotide sequence: TGTGCTCTTGGGCTTCCGGCCTTTTATACCCCCCACACCGATAAACTCATCTTT.

The sample holds one count of this clone. CDR3 coding DNA: TGTGCTCTTGGGGAACTGGGGGGTTTTTCCTACGTAAAGGGGATACTATCGTACACCGATAAACTCATCTTT. Amino acid sequence: CALGELGGFSYVKGILSYTDKLIF. This chain connects TRDV1 to TRDJ1, with D tentatively TRDD3 (8 bases). V was shortened by 0 bases and J by 0 bases, with 35 bases between the two germline ends. Germline V gene data show CDR1 as TSWWSYY and CDR2 as QGS. The CDR3 runs 24 residues.

CDR3: CAARCPTGDTSFYADKLIF. CDR3 nucleotide sequence: TGTGCAGCAAGGTGTCCAACGGGGGATACCTCATTTTACGCCGATAAACTCATCTTT. The rearrangement links TRAV29/DV5 to TRDJ1; TRDD3 matches 9 bases. Trimming took 2 bases from V and 3 from J; bases not matched to a gene: 20. Germline lookup yields CDR1 NSMFDY and CDR2 ISSIKDK. CDR3 length equals 19 residues.

V gene TRDV1 combines with J gene TRDJ1, with 7 bases matching TRDD3. The V and J ends lost 0 bases and 3 bases, in that order; junction bases with no gene match: 7. The CDR3 consists of 16 residues. Germline CDR1 reads TSWWSYY; CDR2 reads QGS. Here the CDR3 DNA reads TGTGCTCTTGGGGAACTTCCGTGGGGGAGATCCGATAAACTCATCTTT. Encoded protein: CALGELPWGRSDKLIF.

The chain combines TRDV1 with TRDJ1; the match to TRDD3 covers 12 bases. Germline loops: CDR1 TSWWSYY, CDR2 QGS. The CDR3 sequence is 23 residues long. J lost 6 bases, V lost 1 base, and 27 bases had no gene match. The CDR3 region has the DNA TGTGCTCTTGGGGAACGAACTTCCTCCCCTATTACTGGGGGATACATCGGGCTGTATAAACTCATCTTT. It encodes CALGERTSSPITGGYIGLYKLIF.

This clone has more than one count but fewer than ten. V is TRDV1 and J is TRDJ1, with TRDD3 matching 12 bases. CDR1 is TSWWSYY and CDR2 is QGS in the germline V gene. The CDR3 extends over 21 amino acids. Unmatched junction bases numbered 19, after V lost 4 bases and J lost 1 base. CDR3 nucleotide sequence: TGTGCTCTTGGGGCCAACCCCTCCAAGGGGTACTGGGGGATACCCACCGATAAACTCATCTTT. It is translated as CALGANPSKGYWGIPTDKLIF.

This rearrangement joins TRDV1 to TRDJ1, with 9 bases matching TRDD3. CDR1 and CDR2 from the germline V gene are TSWWSYY and QGS. Trimming removed 0 bases from V and 0 bases from J; junction bases left unmatched: 29. CDR3 length: 25 residues. The CDR3 nucleotides are TGTGCTCTTGGGGAACTAATGTCTAGGGGGGATACCCCCGGATACCCACGACCGTACACCGATAAACTCATCTTT. Its protein is CALGELMSRGDTPGYPRPYTDKLIF.

This clone was counted a single time. The V call is TRDV1, the J call TRDJ1; 13 bases align to TRDD3. The CDR3 is 22 amino acids. The trim removed 2 bases at V and 0 bases at J, leaving 18 bases unmatched. Germline V lookup: CDR1 TSWWSYY, CDR2 QGS. CDR3 DNA: TGTGCTCTTGGGGAAGTATCCCCGCTCGTTACTGGGGGATACGCATACACCGATAAACTCATCTTT. Translated, it gives CALGEVSPLVTGGYAYTDKLIF.

The chain uses TRDV1 and TRDJ1, with D perhaps being TRDD2 or TRDD3 (7 bases each). Trimming cost V 5 bases and J 0 bases, with 31 bases left between them. There are 21 residues in the CDR3. Germline assignment: CDR1 TSWWSYY and CDR2 QGS. Written as DNA, the CDR3 is TGTGCTCTTGGGAAGGCCTTCCTTGTTGGGATACTCCGACTGTACACCGATAAACTCATCTTT. Protein sequence: CALGKAFLVGILRLYTDKLIF.

This clone has just a few counts. The rearrangement joins TRDV1 to TRDJ2, with 10 bases aligning to TRDD3. Germline values: CDR1 TSWWSYY, CDR2 QGS. The CDR3 has 15 amino acids. The V gene end was trimmed by 2 bases and the J gene end by 13 bases; junction bases not matched to a gene: 10. CDR3 residues: CALGEGDWGMVGLFF. In DNA form, the CDR3 reads TGTGCTCTTGGGGAAGGGGACTGGGGGATGGTAGGACTCTTCTTT.

This chain uses TRAV29/DV5 with TRDJ1, with TRDD2 matching over 9 bases. V was pared by 5 bases and J by 2 bases, with 22 bases of the junction left unmatched. This CDR3 has 19 residues. Per the germline V gene, CDR1 is NSMFDY and CDR2 is ISSIKDK. The CDR3 loop is CAAGLPTNWAYTGTDKLIF. CDR3 in DNA: TGTGCAGCTGGCCTTCCTACGAACTGGGCCTACACGGGGACCGATAAACTCATCTTT. The complete variable domain, with remaining parts taken from reference TRAV29/DV5 and TRDJ1, reads DQQVKQNSPSLSVQEGRISILNCDYTNSMFDYFLWYKKYPAEGPTFLISISSIKDKNEDGRFTVFLNKSAKHLSLHIVPSQPGDSAVYFCAAGLPTNWAYTGTDKLIFGKGTRVTVEP.

Judged by abundance, this clone is large. This chain connects TRDV1 to TRDJ1; D remains ambiguous. The CDR3 sequence is 15 residues long. The germline CDR1 and CDR2 sequences are TSWWSYY and QGS. The germline V and J ends were trimmed by 4 bases and 0 bases, with 12 bases remaining between them. This chain's CDR3 is CALGGSVQYTDKLIF. Written as DNA, the CDR3 is TGTGCTCTTGGGGGGTCCGTACAGTACACCGATAAACTCATCTTT.

V is TRDV1 and J is TRDJ1; TRDD3 agrees at 7 bases. This CDR3 has 19 residues. The germline gives CDR1 TSWWSYY, CDR2 QGS. J lost 0 bases, V lost 6 bases, and 19 bases had no gene match. This CDR3 reads CALGVTTGGSRPYTDKLIF. The CDR3 DNA is TGTGCTCTTGGAGTAACGACAGGGGGATCCCGGCCGTACACCGATAAACTCATCTTT.

The V call is TRDV2, the J call TRDJ1, with TRDD3 matching 8 bases. Germline V gene data show CDR1 as GEAIGNYY and CDR2 as EKD. With 4 bases clipped from V and 4 bases from J, the junction kept 28 bases outside the gene matches. The CDR3 covers 21 residues. CDR3 nucleotides: TGTGCCTGTGATACCTTACTGATGCGGGGGGATATAGCCCCACACAGCGATAAACTCATCTTT. Its protein product is CACDTLLMRGDIAPHSDKLIF.

This chain joins TRDV3 and TRDJ1; no clear D. V was clipped by 4 bases and J by 0 bases, with 21 bases between them. This CDR3 is 16 amino acids long. CDR1 and CDR2 (germline): TVYSNPD, GDNSRS (reference sequence). The chain's CDR3 is CASSGLRGRYTDKLIF. For the CDR3, the DNA is TGTGCCTCCTCAGGCCTAAGGGGCCGGTACACCGATAAACTCATCTTT. Together with reference TRDV3 and TRDJ1, the CDR3 gives the full variable domain: CDKVTQSSPDQTVASGSEVVLLCTYDTVYSNPDLFWYRIRPDYSFQFVFYGDNSRSEGADFTQGRFSVKHILTQKAFHLVISPVRTEDSATYYCASSGLRGRYTDKLIFGKGTRVTVEP.

This clone was found a few times. This chain joins TRDV1 and TRDJ1, with TRDD3 matching 9 bases. This CDR3 contains 19 residues. The J segment lost 0 bases and the V segment lost 0 bases, leaving 11 bases of the junction unmatched. CDR1 TSWWSYY and CDR2 QGS come from the germline V gene. CDR3 in DNA: TGTGCTCTTGGGGAACTTTCCTACGGCCCTGGGGGATACACCGATAAACTCATCTTT. It is translated as CALGELSYGPGGYTDKLIF.

This clone was detected a few times. This chain connects TRDV1 to TRDJ2, with a possible D match to TRDD2 (9 bases). Germline loops: CDR1 TSWWSYY, CDR2 QGS. With 5 bases removed from V and 4 bases from J, the gap between germline ends came to 35 bases. The CDR3 runs 22 residues. The CDR3 spells CALGTFGPSYTYWGEETAQLFF. Written as DNA, the CDR3 is TGTGCTCTTGGGACTTTCGGGCCTTCCTACACGTACTGGGGGGAGGAGACAGCACAACTCTTCTTT.

The chain employs TRDV1 and TRDJ1; 11 bases line up with TRDD3. The CDR3 loop spans 23 amino acids. Trimming took 1 base from V and 7 from J; bases not matched to a gene: 29. The germline V gene encodes CDR1 TSWWSYY and CDR2 QGS. The CDR3 loop reads CALGEQRPFLLGDSKGAGGKLIF. The CDR3 DNA sequence: TGTGCTCTTGGGGAACAAAGGCCTTTCCTACTGGGGGATAGTAAGGGGGCTGGTGGTAAACTCATCTTT.

The chain recombines TRDV1 with TRDJ1, with 9 bases matching TRDD3. This CDR3 has 22 residues. Unmatched junction bases numbered 24, after V lost 2 bases and J lost 2 bases. Per germline, CDR1 TSWWSYY and CDR2 QGS. This CDR3 is CALGELWPKVLPRGYGTDKLIF. CDR3 DNA: TGTGCTCTTGGGGAATTGTGGCCTAAGGTCCTACCTAGGGGATACGGGACCGATAAACTCATCTTT.

The CDR3 loop reads CALFYPSTWGLKGWNTDKLIF. Here the CDR3 DNA reads TGTGCTCTTTTTTATCCCTCGACCTGGGGGCTCAAAGGGTGGAACACCGATAAACTCATCTTT. The V and J genes are TRDV1 and TRDJ1; 7 bases line up with TRDD3. CDR1 is TSWWSYY, CDR2 QGS, per germline. This CDR3 is 21 amino acids long. The V gene end was trimmed by 8 bases and the J gene end by 0 bases; junction bases not matched to a gene: 27.

This clone was detected only a few times. CDR3 region: CALGELSRLLGDTRKLIF. CDR3 sequence (DNA): TGTGCTCTTGGGGAACTAAGCCGTTTACTGGGGGATACGCGTAAACTCATCTTT. J is TRDJ1 and V is TRDV1, with 13 bases identical to TRDD3. The V and J ends lost 0 bases and 7 bases, in that order; junction bases with no gene match: 11. The CDR3 spans 18 residues. Germline V gene lookup returns CDR1 TSWWSYY and CDR2 QGS.

V gene TRDV1 combines with J gene TRDJ1; TRDD3 matches at 7 bases. The germline gives CDR1 TSWWSYY, CDR2 QGS. CDR3 length equals 20 residues. With V trimmed by 3 bases and J by 1 base, 20 bases remained unmatched. This CDR3 is CALGENYSLGIRAPTDKLIF. In nucleotides, the CDR3 is TGTGCTCTTGGGGAGAACTACTCCCTGGGGATAAGGGCCCCCACCGATAAACTCATCTTT.

This clone was seen a few times. The rearrangement links TRDV1 to TRDJ1; 11 bases agree with TRDD3. CDR1 is TSWWSYY and CDR2 is QGS in the germline V gene. The V segment lost 2 bases and the J segment 2 bases; nucleotides outside the gene matches: 31. The CDR3 is made up of 25 amino acids. CDR3 coding DNA: TGTGCTCTTGGGGAAAGGCCTTCCTACTCGGTTTGGGGGATACGACCTCCCCCCGTTACCGATAAACTCATCTTT. It encodes CALGERPSYSVWGIRPPPVTDKLIF.

This clone came up once. This chain's CDR3 is CALGELSFPPFIGDTAYTDKLIF. The CDR3 DNA follows: TGTGCTCTTGGGGAACTGAGCTTCCCCCCTTTTATAGGGGATACCGCGTACACCGATAAACTCATCTTT. This rearrangement joins TRDV1 to TRDJ1; TRDD3 agrees at 8 bases. Germline CDR1 reads TSWWSYY; CDR2 reads QGS. The V segment lost 0 bases and the J segment 0 bases; nucleotides outside the gene matches: 24. The CDR3 is 23 amino acids.

In the case of this clone: The sample contains more than one DNA sequence encoding this CDR3. V and J are TRDV1 and TRDJ1; D possibly corresponds to TRDD3 (7 bases). CDR1 and CDR2 from the germline V gene are TSWWSYY and QGS. Trimming took off 9 bases at V and 3 bases at J, with 38 bases between the two ends. The CDR3 totals 21 residues. CDR3 DNA: TGTGCTCTGGCCCGTTTCGAGGGAAGCTCCTACGTCGGCTGGGGGGCCGATAAACTCATCTTT. Translating gives CALARFEGSSYVGWGADKLIF.

In this sample, this clone turned up a few times. This chain links TRDV1 with TRDJ1, with TRDD3 matching over 8 bases. Germline V gives CDR1 TSWWSYY, CDR2 QGS. The CDR3 sequence is 26 residues long. The J segment lost 1 base and the V segment lost 5 bases, leaving 39 bases of the junction unmatched. The CDR3 loop is CALGHFPFPPILPLILGGISTDKLIF. The CDR3 DNA is TGTGCTCTTGGGCATTTTCCCTTTCCTCCTATCCTTCCCCTAATACTGGGGGGGATTTCCACCGATAAACTCATCTTT.

The rearrangement joins TRDV1 to TRDJ1; D unresolved. CDR1 is TSWWSYY, CDR2 QGS, per germline. The CDR3 is 18 residues long. Trimming stripped 5 bases from V and 0 bases from J, with 22 bases between. CDR3 in amino acids: CALGNRLATRAHTDKLIF. CDR3 nucleotides: TGTGCTCTTGGGAACCGGCTAGCGACCCGAGCCCACACCGATAAACTCATCTTT.

The rearrangement joins TRDV1 to TRDJ1, with 7 bases lining up with TRDD2. The CDR3 loop spans 21 amino acids. J was trimmed by 3 bases and V by 0 bases; bases with no gene match: 22. Germline values: CDR1 TSWWSYY, CDR2 QGS. The CDR3 loop is CALGELGLPSSLRGEADKLIF. CDR3 bases: TGTGCTCTTGGGGAACTCGGCCTCCCTTCCTCCCTCAGGGGAGAGGCCGATAAACTCATCTTT.

Here the CDR3 DNA reads TGTGCTCTTGGGGAACTATCAGGACCTGGGGGGACGTACACCGATAAACTCATCTTT. This sequence encodes CALGELSGPGGTYTDKLIF. The chain has TRDV1 and TRDJ1; 7 bases match TRDD3. The CDR3 covers 19 residues. Trimming removed 0 bases from V and 0 bases from J; junction bases left unmatched: 13. Germline V lookup: CDR1 TSWWSYY, CDR2 QGS.